This entry features one T cell receptor beta chain sequence. This record belongs to a study of T cell responses to AZD1222 COVID-19 vaccine. Some clones are missing from TCRdb's copy, which holds only in-frame ones; the method was immunoSEQ multiplex PCR. The sample includes around 140,000 clones, more than 80% of them seen just once. Germline V CDR1 and CDR2: MDHEN, SYDVKM. This CDR3 comprises 17 residues. V was pared by 3 bases and J by 0 bases, with 18 bases between. The TCR was taken from an adult who received the MenACWY meningococcal vaccine as a control. This specimen consisted of peripheral blood, obtained 28 days after the second dose of the MenACWY control vaccine. The V call is TRBV28, the J call TRBJ2-7, with D perhaps matching TRBD1 (6 bases). CDR3 DNA sequence: TGTGCCAGCAGTTTCACCCACACAGGGCCGACCTCCTACGAGCAGTACTTC. Translating it yields CASSFTHTGPTSYEQYF.